A selection of T cell receptor beta chains follows, all from one sample in a study of blood T cell repertoires in COVID-19. The data were produced by immunoSEQ multiplex PCR, yet TCRdb's version contains in-frame clones alone and is incomplete. This sample yields 95,000 to 150,000 clones, of which 70% to 90% are seen a single time; about 4.1% belongs to the top ten. The sequenced sample consisted of peripheral blood. These TCRs come from a man aged 35-49 years with acute or convalescent COVID-19. Each CDR3 is given with its conserved first and last residue. Each record gives: clone size, J gene, CDR3 length, D gene, V gene, CDR3 protein, CDR3 DNA. A D gene is named only where the DNA matches it firmly. Size is stated for part of the rows, as once, few or many counts, or as a class when the clone is expanded.

abundance: NA
j_gene: TRBJ1-1
len: 13
d_gene: NA
v_gene: TRBV30
CDR3aa: CAWSGAGGTEAFF
CDR3nt: TGTGCCTGGAGTGGGGCGGGCGGCACTGAAGCTTTCTTT

abundance: NA
j_gene: TRBJ1-4
len: 14
d_gene: NA
v_gene: TRBV19
CDR3aa: CASSINPGSEKLFF
CDR3nt: TGTGCCAGTAGTATTAACCCTGGGAGTGAAAAACTGTTTTTT

abundance: NA
j_gene: TRBJ2-2
len: 13
d_gene: NA
v_gene: TRBV12-3/TRBV12-4
CDR3aa: CASSPRLTGELFF
CDR3nt: TGTGCCAGCAGCCCGAGACTGACCGGGGAGCTGTTTTTT

abundance: NA
j_gene: TRBJ1-2
len: 15
d_gene: TRBD1
v_gene: TRBV4-1
CDR3aa: CASSHTGEVSYGYTF
CDR3nt: TGCGCCAGCAGCCATACAGGGGAAGTGAGCTATGGCTACACCTTC

abundance: once
j_gene: TRBJ2-3
len: 17
d_gene: NA
v_gene: TRBV5-4
CDR3aa: CASSRGSRVDSTDTQYF
CDR3nt: TGTGCCAGCAGCCGAGGGTCAAGGGTCGATAGCACAGATACGCAGTATTTT

abundance: NA
j_gene: TRBJ1-2
len: 13
d_gene: TRBD1
v_gene: TRBV7-6
CDR3aa: CASSLGGTDGYTF
CDR3nt: TGTGCCAGCAGCTTAGGGGGGACAGATGGCTACACCTTC

abundance: NA
j_gene: TRBJ1-2
len: 17
d_gene: TRBD1
v_gene: TRBV5-1
CDR3aa: CASSSPSPGQGAPGYTF
CDR3nt: TGCGCCAGCAGCTCGCCCAGCCCAGGACAGGGGGCCCCGGGCTACACCTTC

abundance: NA
j_gene: TRBJ1-5
len: 16
d_gene: TRBD1
v_gene: TRBV6-2/TRBV6-3
CDR3aa: CASSYRGQGSNQPQHF
CDR3nt: TGTGCCAGCAGTTATAGGGGACAGGGCTCCAATCAGCCCCAGCATTTT

abundance: NA
j_gene: TRBJ1-3
len: 15
d_gene: NA
v_gene: TRBV18
CDR3aa: CASSPPAFSGNTIYF
CDR3nt: TGTGCCAGCTCACCACCTGCGTTCTCTGGAAACACCATATATTTT

abundance: NA
j_gene: TRBJ1-1
len: 13
d_gene: NA
v_gene: TRBV23-1
CDR3aa: CASSQPDRSEAFF
CDR3nt: TGCGCCAGCAGTCAACCAGACAGAAGTGAAGCTTTCTTT

abundance: NA
j_gene: TRBJ1-5
len: 13
d_gene: TRBD1
v_gene: TRBV2
CDR3aa: CASGTGGIQPQHF
CDR3nt: TGTGCCAGCGGGACAGGGGGTATTCAGCCCCAGCATTTT

abundance: NA
j_gene: TRBJ1-3
len: 16
d_gene: TRBD1
v_gene: TRBV14
CDR3aa: CASSRTDRSSGNTIYF
CDR3nt: TGTGCCAGCAGCCGAACGGACAGGAGCTCTGGAAACACCATATATTTT

abundance: NA
j_gene: TRBJ1-2
len: 16
d_gene: NA
v_gene: TRBV6-1
CDR3aa: CASSESKTGAYYGYTF
CDR3nt: TGTGCCAGCAGTGAATCTAAGACAGGAGCTTACTATGGCTACACCTTC

abundance: NA
j_gene: TRBJ1-3
len: 15
d_gene: NA
v_gene: TRBV27
CDR3aa: CASSLGAPSGNTIYF
CDR3nt: TGTGCCAGCAGTTTGGGGGCTCCTTCTGGAAACACCATATATTTT

abundance: NA
j_gene: TRBJ1-2
len: 14
d_gene: TRBD1
v_gene: TRBV6-2/TRBV6-3
CDR3aa: CASSYPRTGQGYTF
CDR3nt: TGTGCCAGCAGTTACCCAAGGACAGGGCAAGGCTACACCTTC

abundance: once
j_gene: TRBJ2-7
len: 16
d_gene: TRBD2
v_gene: TRBV27
CDR3aa: CASSLSTGLAVYEQYF
CDR3nt: TGTGCCAGCAGTTTATCGACGGGACTAGCGGTCTACGAGCAGTACTTC

abundance: NA
j_gene: TRBJ2-3
len: 14
d_gene: NA
v_gene: TRBV7-7
CDR3aa: CASSSGINTDTQYF
CDR3nt: TGTGCCAGCAGCTCCGGGATCAACACAGATACGCAGTATTTT

abundance: few
j_gene: TRBJ2-1
len: 15
d_gene: TRBD2
v_gene: TRBV5-1
CDR3aa: CASSFSGARDNEQFF
CDR3nt: TGCGCCAGCAGCTTTAGCGGGGCAAGAGACAATGAGCAGTTCTTC

abundance: NA
j_gene: TRBJ2-1
len: 14
d_gene: NA
v_gene: TRBV7-9
CDR3aa: CASSLAGRSDEQFF
CDR3nt: TGTGCCAGCAGCTTAGCTGGTCGTTCGGATGAGCAGTTCTTC

abundance: NA
j_gene: TRBJ2-3
len: 13
d_gene: NA
v_gene: TRBV11-3
CDR3aa: CASSSRSADTQYF
CDR3nt: TGTGCCAGCAGCTCTAGGAGCGCAGATACGCAGTATTTT

abundance: NA
j_gene: TRBJ2-7
len: 15
d_gene: TRBD1
v_gene: TRBV30
CDR3aa: CAWSVIWDSSYEQYF
CDR3nt: TGTGCCTGGAGTGTAATCTGGGACAGCTCCTACGAGCAGTACTTC

abundance: once
j_gene: TRBJ1-2
len: 14
d_gene: NA
v_gene: TRBV12-5
CDR3aa: CASGLRTGNYGYTF
CDR3nt: TGTGCTAGTGGTCTCCGGACGGGGAACTATGGCTACACCTTC

abundance: NA
j_gene: TRBJ2-7
len: 15
d_gene: TRBD2
v_gene: TRBV7-9
CDR3aa: CASSPARAGGHEQYF
CDR3nt: TGTGCCAGCAGCCCGGCGAGGGCGGGGGGGCACGAGCAGTACTTC

abundance: NA
j_gene: TRBJ1-2
len: 14
d_gene: NA
v_gene: TRBV20-1
CDR3aa: CSASNPTTAGGYTF
CDR3nt: TGCAGTGCTAGTAATCCTACGACAGCTGGCGGCTACACCTTC

abundance: NA
j_gene: TRBJ1-1
len: 14
d_gene: NA
v_gene: TRBV7-2
CDR3aa: CASSSVTGYTEAFF
CDR3nt: TGTGCCAGCAGCTCCGTAACAGGGTACACTGAAGCTTTCTTT

abundance: NA
j_gene: TRBJ1-1
len: 14
d_gene: NA
v_gene: TRBV6-5
CDR3aa: CASSGVRVNTEAFF
CDR3nt: TGTGCCAGCAGCGGGGTAAGGGTGAACACTGAAGCTTTCTTT

abundance: NA
j_gene: TRBJ1-5
len: 17
d_gene: TRBD1
v_gene: TRBV5-5
CDR3aa: CASSLKAGGTINQPQHF
CDR3nt: TGTGCCAGCAGCTTGAAGGCAGGGGGGACCATTAATCAGCCCCAGCATTTT

abundance: NA
j_gene: TRBJ2-7
len: 12
d_gene: TRBD1
v_gene: TRBV6-5
CDR3aa: CASRQGYYEQYF
CDR3nt: TGTGCCAGCCGACAGGGTTACTACGAGCAGTACTTC

abundance: NA
j_gene: TRBJ1-1
len: 13
d_gene: TRBD1
v_gene: TRBV29-1
CDR3aa: CSVSGQANTEAFF
CDR3nt: TGCAGCGTTTCGGGACAGGCGAACACTGAAGCTTTCTTT

abundance: NA
j_gene: TRBJ2-2
len: 16
d_gene: TRBD2
v_gene: TRBV6-2/TRBV6-3
CDR3aa: CASSYPLAGAPGELFF
CDR3nt: TGTGCCAGCAGTTACCCGCTAGCGGGAGCTCCCGGGGAGCTGTTTTTT

abundance: NA
j_gene: TRBJ2-5
len: 15
d_gene: NA
v_gene: TRBV5-1
CDR3aa: CASSPGVGSQETQYF
CDR3nt: TGCGCCAGCAGCCCTGGCGTGGGGAGCCAAGAGACCCAGTACTTC

abundance: NA
j_gene: TRBJ1-1
len: 14
d_gene: NA
v_gene: TRBV15
CDR3aa: CATSRVQANTEAFF
CDR3nt: TGTGCCACCAGCAGAGTACAGGCGAACACTGAAGCTTTCTTT

abundance: once
j_gene: TRBJ2-1
len: 15
d_gene: TRBD2
v_gene: TRBV19
CDR3aa: CASSSRDYSINEQFF
CDR3nt: TGTGCCAGTAGTTCCCGGGACTATAGTATCAATGAGCAGTTCTTC

abundance: NA
j_gene: TRBJ1-5
len: 15
d_gene: NA
v_gene: TRBV18
CDR3aa: CASSLGQGLNQPQHF
CDR3nt: TGTGCCAGCTCATTGGGGCAGGGCCTCAATCAGCCCCAGCATTTT

abundance: once
j_gene: TRBJ1-3
len: 15
d_gene: NA
v_gene: TRBV19
CDR3aa: CASSTNQDSGNTIYF
CDR3nt: TGTGCCAGTAGTACAAATCAGGACTCTGGAAACACCATATATTTT

abundance: NA
j_gene: TRBJ2-1
len: 13
d_gene: NA
v_gene: TRBV7-9
CDR3aa: CASSSRQYNEQFF
CDR3nt: TGTGCCAGCAGCTCTCGACAGTACAATGAGCAGTTCTTC

abundance: NA
j_gene: TRBJ2-1
len: 14
d_gene: TRBD2
v_gene: TRBV7-9
CDR3aa: CASSRLAGVNEQFF
CDR3nt: TGTGCCAGCAGCCGACTAGCGGGAGTCAATGAGCAGTTCTTC

abundance: NA
j_gene: TRBJ1-3
len: 16
d_gene: TRBD1
v_gene: TRBV9
CDR3aa: CASSLQTGNSGNTIYF
CDR3nt: TGTGCCAGCAGCCTACAGACAGGGAACTCTGGAAACACCATATATTTT

abundance: NA
j_gene: TRBJ2-2
len: 15
d_gene: TRBD2
v_gene: TRBV20-1
CDR3aa: CSASGLASRTGELFF
CDR3nt: TGCAGTGCTAGTGGACTAGCTTCGCGAACCGGGGAGCTGTTTTTT

abundance: NA
j_gene: TRBJ2-7
len: 12
d_gene: NA
v_gene: TRBV27
CDR3aa: CASRTRGSEQYF
CDR3nt: TGTGCCAGCAGAACAAGGGGGAGCGAGCAGTACTTC

abundance: NA
j_gene: TRBJ2-7
len: 15
d_gene: NA
v_gene: TRBV19
CDR3aa: CASSMATASSYEQYF
CDR3nt: TGTGCCAGTAGTATGGCGACAGCCAGCTCCTACGAGCAGTACTTC

abundance: NA
j_gene: TRBJ2-1
len: 16
d_gene: NA
v_gene: TRBV21-1
CDR3aa: CASSTTGVSSYNEQFF
CDR3nt: TGTGCCAGCAGCACGACAGGCGTTAGCTCCTACAATGAGCAGTTCTTC

abundance: NA
j_gene: TRBJ2-5
len: 15
d_gene: TRBD1
v_gene: TRBV9
CDR3aa: CASSPRQGQKETQYF
CDR3nt: TGTGCCAGCAGCCCGAGACAGGGACAAAAGGAGACCCAGTACTTC

abundance: NA
j_gene: TRBJ2-4
len: 15
d_gene: TRBD2
v_gene: TRBV7-2
CDR3aa: CASSPLGGAGNIQYF
CDR3nt: TGTGCCAGCAGTCCCCTCGGGGGGGCAGGGAACATTCAGTACTTC

abundance: once
j_gene: TRBJ2-1
len: 16
d_gene: TRBD2
v_gene: TRBV5-6
CDR3aa: CASSRPSGSSYNEQFF
CDR3nt: TGTGCCAGCAGCCGACCTAGCGGGAGCTCCTACAATGAGCAGTTCTTC

abundance: NA
j_gene: TRBJ2-1
len: 18
d_gene: TRBD2
v_gene: TRBV24-1
CDR3aa: CATSDLRSLAGGFGEQFF
CDR3nt: TGTGCCACCAGTGATTTAAGGTCACTAGCGGGAGGGTTCGGTGAGCAGTTCTTC

abundance: NA
j_gene: TRBJ1-1
len: 14
d_gene: TRBD1
v_gene: TRBV6-5
CDR3aa: CATRYRGPGTEAFF
CDR3nt: TGTGCCACCCGATACAGGGGGCCGGGGACTGAAGCTTTCTTT

abundance: NA
j_gene: TRBJ1-3
len: 15
d_gene: NA
v_gene: TRBV6-1
CDR3aa: CASTLPGGSGNTIYF
CDR3nt: TGTGCCAGCACCTTACCGGGGGGGAGTGGAAACACCATATATTTT

abundance: NA
j_gene: TRBJ1-5
len: 14
d_gene: NA
v_gene: TRBV27
CDR3aa: CASRQGNSNQPQHF
CDR3nt: TGTGCCAGCAGGCAGGGTAATAGCAATCAGCCCCAGCATTTT

abundance: NA
j_gene: TRBJ1-1
len: 13
d_gene: TRBD1
v_gene: TRBV10-3
CDR3aa: CAISRGENTEAFF
CDR3nt: TGTGCCATCAGCAGGGGGGAGAACACTGAAGCTTTCTTT